The clone carrying this TCR beta chain is a singleton in its sample. No antigen is known for it. The method was immunoSEQ multiplex PCR; TCRdb's version includes in-frame clones alone and lacks a portion of them. This repertoire shows around 31,000 clones, about 95% found once; its top ten account for about 0.19%. These data originate in a study of circulating and synovial CD4+ cells in juvenile arthritis. General study findings and limits: Shared-clonotype fractions with synovium likely underestimate full repertoire overlap. Circulating pathogenic-like lymphocytes shared a substantially higher fraction of CDR3 sequences with synovium than bulk blood.

CDR3 length equals 12 residues. CDR1 and CDR2 (germline): SGHRS, YFSETQ. V lost 4 bases and J 6 bases, leaving 11 bases between the germline ends. The chain is built from TRBV5-1 and TRBJ2-7; D may be TRBD2 (6 bases). The sequence derives from a human donor with juvenile idiopathic arthritis. Input material: CD4+ T cells from blood. The CDR3 is CASSKAEGEQYF. CDR3 sequence (DNA): TGCGCCAGCAGCAAAGCGGAGGGCGAGCAGTACTTC.